This T cell receptor (beta chain) stems from a study of T cells after posttransplantation cyclophosphamide. Control samples came 1 year after myeloablative marrow transplants with methotrexate plus calcineurin inhibitor. Whole-study findings and limits: Tissue-infiltrating T cells from skin or gut overlapped little with blood T cells. Later post-transplant blood repertoires were often dominated by donor CD8+ memory clones. After PTCy, TRB diversity resembled that of CNI/methotrexate controls.

For this clone: No antigen is known for it.

V lost 2 bases to trimming and J lost 5 bases; unmatched junction nucleotides: 5. Germline-derived CDR1 and CDR2 are SGHTA and FQGNSA. The CDR3 extends over 14 amino acids. Clones were read by immunoSEQ multiplex PCR, and TCRdb kept only the in-frame ones, dropping some. The sample holds about 10,000 clones; approximately 87% are singletons and the top ten take more than 20%. Sequencing used PBMCs, obtained after an allogeneic stem cell transplant with a calcineurin inhibitor and methotrexate. This clonotype was sampled from a male patient younger than 45 who received an allogeneic stem cell transplant from an unrelated donor, was CMV-positive, and had no GVHD. The graft donor may account for some of the T cells. This sequence joins TRBV7-2 and TRBJ2-7; 8 bases align to TRBD1. DNA for the CDR3: TGTGCCAGCAGCTTAATACAGGGGGTCGACGAGCAGTACTTC. Protein sequence: CASSLIQGVDEQYF.